The rows below give T cell receptor beta chains drawn from one sample of a study of blood T cell repertoires in COVID-19. Profiled with immunoSEQ multiplex PCR; TCRdb holds only in-frame clones, not every one. In the table there are about 270,000 clones, 80% to 90% of which are singletons. What was sequenced was PBMCs or T cells enriched from blood (not recorded which). All receptors come from a young woman who had recovered from COVID-19. The CDR3 runs from the conserved cysteine through the conserved F or W. A D gene is named only where the DNA matches it firmly.

d_call: TRBD2
v_call: TRBV28
j_call: TRBJ2-6
cdr3_nt: TGTGCCAGCAGTTCTGACAGGACTAGCGGGGCCAACGTCCTGACTTTC
cdr3_aa: CASSSDRTSGANVLTF

d_call: TRBD2
v_call: TRBV5-1
j_call: TRBJ2-7
cdr3_nt: TGCGCCAGCAGTCCGCCCTTCACTGGACTAGGTGCAATGAGGGAGCAGTACTTC
cdr3_aa: CASSPPFTGLGAMREQYF

d_call: NA
v_call: TRBV12-3/TRBV12-4
j_call: TRBJ1-2
cdr3_nt: TGTGCCAGCAGCCTGGACAGCAACTATGGCTACACCTTC
cdr3_aa: CASSLDSNYGYTF

d_call: NA
v_call: TRBV7-8
j_call: TRBJ2-6
cdr3_nt: TGTGCCAGCAGCTTAGCAAGGGGGGGCTCTGGGGCCAACGTCCTGACTTTC
cdr3_aa: CASSLARGGSGANVLTF

d_call: NA
v_call: TRBV27
j_call: TRBJ2-3
cdr3_nt: TGTGCCAGCAGGGGCGGGGTTTGGACAGATACGCAGTATTTT
cdr3_aa: CASRGGVWTDTQYF

d_call: NA
v_call: TRBV12-5
j_call: TRBJ2-2
cdr3_nt: TGTGCTAGTGGTTTGGTCTATCGGGACACTAACACCGGGGAGCTGTTTTTT
cdr3_aa: CASGLVYRDTNTGELFF

d_call: TRBD1
v_call: TRBV10-2
j_call: TRBJ2-7
cdr3_nt: TGCGCCAGCCAAACAGGGGGACCGTACGAGCAGTACTTC
cdr3_aa: CASQTGGPYEQYF

d_call: TRBD2
v_call: TRBV7-9
j_call: TRBJ2-1
cdr3_nt: TGTGCCAGCAGCCGCGTGGGACTAGTCAATGAGCAGTTCTTC
cdr3_aa: CASSRVGLVNEQFF

d_call: TRBD1
v_call: TRBV5-1
j_call: TRBJ2-2
cdr3_nt: TGCGCCAGCAGCTTAGACAGGGGTCTAAACACCGGGGAGCTGTTTTTT
cdr3_aa: CASSLDRGLNTGELFF

d_call: NA
v_call: TRBV30
j_call: TRBJ1-2
cdr3_nt: TGTGCCTGGACCCCGACTCAGGGTTGGTTGGGCTATGGCTACACCTTC
cdr3_aa: CAWTPTQGWLGYGYTF